This is a list of T cell receptor beta chains from one sample in a study of shared clonotypes between healthy human individuals. The repertoire was sequenced with immunoSEQ multiplex PCR; TCRdb's copy has only in-frame clones and lacks some. The sample lists millions of clones, around 94% occurring once. The sequencing sample was made of naive CD4+ T cells sorted from blood. The receptors shown here come from a man between 18 and 35 years old in good health. Each CDR3 is given with its conserved first and last residue. A D gene is named only where the DNA matches it firmly. Clone sizes are given selectively: once, few, many, or a class where the clone is expanded.

J | D | V | size | CDR3 | DNA
TRBJ2-2 | NA | TRBV6-1 | NA | CASSGRQGGGQNTGELFF | TGTGCCAGCAGTGGTCGACAGGGAGGGGGCCAGAACACCGGGGAGCTGTTTTTT
TRBJ2-1 | NA | TRBV9 | NA | CASGGASSYNEQFF | TGTGCCAGCGGGGGGGCGAGCTCCTACAATGAGCAGTTCTTC
TRBJ2-7 | NA | TRBV7-2 | NA | CASSFVADYEQYF | TGTGCCAGCAGTTTCGTTGCGGACTACGAGCAGTACTTC
TRBJ2-2 | NA | TRBV15 | NA | CATSRELGNTGELFF | TGTGCCACCAGCAGAGAATTAGGGAACACCGGGGAGCTGTTTTTT
TRBJ2-3 | TRBD2 | TRBV7-2 | once | CASSSTTSGSRIDTQYF | TGTGCCAGCAGCTCTACGACTAGCGGGAGTCGGATAGATACGCAGTATTTT
TRBJ2-5 | TRBD2 | TRBV4-2 | NA | CASSQDGTSGYQETQYF | TGTGCCAGCAGCCAAGACGGGACTAGCGGGTACCAAGAGACCCAGTACTTC
TRBJ2-7 | NA | TRBV18 | NA | CASSSDRLPSKEQYF | TGTGCCAGCTCTTCCGACAGACTCCCCAGTAAAGAGCAGTACTTC
TRBJ1-5 | NA | TRBV6-6 | NA | CASTPGRVPHNQPQHF | TGTGCCAGCACCCCGGGTAGGGTGCCACACAATCAGCCCCAGCATTTT
TRBJ2-1 | TRBD2 | TRBV2 | NA | CASSNLQTTSGRGNEQFF | TGTGCCAGCAGCAACCTACAGACCACTAGCGGGAGAGGAAATGAGCAGTTCTTC
TRBJ2-7 | NA | TRBV27 | NA | CASSLKGGGDYEQYF | TGTGCCAGCAGTTTAAAGGGAGGAGGGGACTACGAGCAGTACTTC
TRBJ2-1 | TRBD2 | TRBV10-3 | NA | CAIRTSGVTYNEQFF | TGTGCCATACGGACTAGCGGGGTCACCTACAATGAGCAGTTCTTC
TRBJ2-7 | NA | TRBV5-6 | NA | CASSLGQPGTYEQYF | TGTGCCAGCAGCTTGGGACAGCCTGGGACCTACGAGCAGTACTTC
TRBJ2-2 | NA | TRBV19 | NA | CASSLQGLANTGELFF | TGTGCCAGTAGTCTGCAGGGTTTAGCGAACACCGGGGAGCTGTTTTTT
TRBJ2-5 | TRBD2 | TRBV5-4 | NA | CASSQGTSGGQETQYF | TGTGCCAGCAGCCAAGGGACTAGCGGGGGCCAAGAGACCCAGTACTTC
TRBJ2-1 | NA | TRBV21-1 | NA | CASSKVKGVDEQFF | TGTGCCAGCAGCAAAGTAAAGGGGGTGGATGAGCAGTTCTTC
TRBJ1-1 | TRBD1 | TRBV9 | NA | CASSDRGLGTEAFF | TGTGCCAGCAGCGACAGGGGGTTGGGCACTGAAGCTTTCTTT
TRBJ2-2 | NA | TRBV11-3 | NA | CASSLTSNTGELFF | TGTGCCAGCAGCCTAACCTCGAACACCGGGGAGCTGTTTTTT
TRBJ1-5 | NA | TRBV9 | NA | CASSPSTLGQPQHF | TGTGCCAGCAGCCCATCCACCTTGGGACAGCCCCAGCATTTT
TRBJ1-5 | NA | TRBV7-2 | NA | CASSGFGQPQHF | TGTGCCAGCAGCGGATTTGGGCAGCCCCAGCATTTT
TRBJ1-5 | TRBD1 | TRBV6-5 | NA | CASSRTGDQPQHF | TGTGCCAGCAGTCGGACAGGGGACCAGCCCCAGCATTTT
TRBJ1-3 | NA | TRBV6-6 | NA | CASSYRGHGNTIYF | TGTGCCAGCAGTTACCGGGGTCATGGAAACACCATATATTTT
TRBJ2-7 | NA | TRBV5-1 | NA | CASSLDSATYEQYF | TGCGCCAGCAGCTTGGACTCAGCAACCTACGAGCAGTACTTC
TRBJ1-6 | NA | TRBV2 | NA | CASSEAGAYNSPLHF | TGTGCCAGCAGTGAGGCGGGGGCCTATAATTCACCCCTCCACTTT
TRBJ1-3 | NA | TRBV10-2 | few | CASSPKTTGTGNTIYF | TGCGCCAGCAGTCCCAAGACCACAGGGACTGGAAACACCATATATTTT
TRBJ1-1 | NA | TRBV14 | once | CASSQDSRGVTEAFF | TGTGCCAGCAGCCAAGATTCGAGGGGGGTCACTGAAGCTTTCTTT
TRBJ2-7 | TRBD1 | TRBV9 | once | CASSPYSGATGIYEQYF | TGTGCCAGCAGCCCTTATAGTGGTGCGACAGGGATATACGAGCAGTACTTC
TRBJ1-1 | NA | TRBV30 | NA | CASEGRVNTEAFF | TGTGCCTCCGAGGGCAGGGTGAACACTGAAGCTTTCTTT
TRBJ1-2 | NA | TRBV19 | NA | CASSMRGIYGYTF | TGTGCCAGTAGTATGAGGGGGATCTATGGCTACACCTTC
TRBJ2-7 | TRBD2 | TRBV9 | NA | CASSAGTSVLYEQYF | TGTGCCAGCAGCGCGGGGACTAGCGTGTTGTACGAGCAGTACTTC
TRBJ1-6 | NA | TRBV28 | NA | CASSLYRVSSYNSPLHF | TGTGCCAGCAGTCTATACAGGGTGAGCTCCTATAATTCACCCCTCCACTTT
TRBJ2-7 | NA | TRBV7-9 | NA | CASSPVAAGVYEQYF | TGTGCCAGCAGCCCAGTGGCAGCGGGCGTCTACGAGCAGTACTTC
TRBJ1-5 | TRBD1 | TRBV2 | NA | CASSGLTGSGQPQHF | TGTGCCAGCAGTGGATTGACAGGGAGCGGGCAGCCCCAGCATTTT
TRBJ1-1 | NA | TRBV5-1 | NA | CASSLSSDVNTEAFF | TGCGCCAGCAGCTTGAGTTCTGACGTGAACACTGAAGCTTTCTTT
TRBJ1-6 | TRBD1 | TRBV19 | NA | CASRSGTGNSPLHF | TGTGCCAGCCGTTCCGGGACAGGGAATTCACCCCTCCACTTT
TRBJ2-3 | TRBD2 | TRBV2 | NA | CASFEREGRDTQYF | TGTGCCAGCTTCGAGCGGGAGGGCCGAGATACGCAGTATTTT
TRBJ2-7 | TRBD1 | TRBV5-1 | NA | CASSLAGTGSDEQYF | TGCGCCAGCAGCTTAGCCGGGACAGGGTCCGACGAGCAGTACTTC
TRBJ1-3 | NA | TRBV28 | once | CATLYRDGNTIYF | TGTGCCACCCTATACAGGGATGGAAACACCATATATTTT
TRBJ2-7 | TRBD2 | TRBV7-8 | NA | CASSLRAGRYEQYF | TGTGCCAGCAGCCTTCGAGCGGGAAGGTACGAGCAGTACTTC
TRBJ2-3 | NA | TRBV6-4 | NA | CASSDITRATSTDTQYF | TGTGCCAGCAGTGATATAACTAGGGCCACTAGCACAGATACGCAGTATTTT
TRBJ1-3 | TRBD1 | TRBV18 | NA | CASSDRQGAALSGNTIYF | TGTGCCAGCTCAGATCGACAGGGTGCAGCCCTCTCTGGAAACACCATATATTTT
TRBJ2-5 | TRBD2 | TRBV7-2 | NA | CASSLAAGVPGTQYF | TGTGCCAGCAGCTTAGCGGCGGGGGTCCCGGGGACCCAGTACTTC
TRBJ2-5 | NA | TRBV7-8 | NA | CASGKNGGGETQYF | TGTGCCAGCGGAAAAAACGGGGGTGGAGAGACCCAGTACTTC
TRBJ1-5 | NA | TRBV4-3 | NA | CASSQVINQPQHF | TGCGCCAGCAGCCAAGTAATAAATCAGCCCCAGCATTTT
TRBJ1-1 | TRBD1 | TRBV7-9 | NA | CASSGSRGKGEAFF | TGTGCCAGCAGCGGGAGCAGGGGGAAAGGTGAAGCTTTCTTT
TRBJ2-5 | TRBD2 | TRBV28 | NA | CASSNLAGVTQETQYF | TGTGCCAGCAGCAATTTAGCGGGGGTAACTCAAGAGACCCAGTACTTC
TRBJ1-4 | TRBD1 | TRBV11-2 | NA | CASSRSPQDRVLGKLFF | TGTGCCAGCAGCCGCTCCCCTCAGGACAGGGTGTTAGGAAAACTGTTTTTT
TRBJ2-5 | NA | TRBV29-1 | NA | CTGVGDGETQYF | TGCACCGGGGTAGGGGACGGAGAGACCCAGTACTTC
TRBJ2-7 | NA | TRBV5-5 | NA | CASRLTGEQYF | TGTGCCAGCAGATTGACGGGCGAGCAGTACTTC
TRBJ1-5 | NA | TRBV18 | NA | CASSPQGPNQPQHF | TGTGCCAGCTCACCACAGGGACCCAATCAGCCCCAGCATTTT